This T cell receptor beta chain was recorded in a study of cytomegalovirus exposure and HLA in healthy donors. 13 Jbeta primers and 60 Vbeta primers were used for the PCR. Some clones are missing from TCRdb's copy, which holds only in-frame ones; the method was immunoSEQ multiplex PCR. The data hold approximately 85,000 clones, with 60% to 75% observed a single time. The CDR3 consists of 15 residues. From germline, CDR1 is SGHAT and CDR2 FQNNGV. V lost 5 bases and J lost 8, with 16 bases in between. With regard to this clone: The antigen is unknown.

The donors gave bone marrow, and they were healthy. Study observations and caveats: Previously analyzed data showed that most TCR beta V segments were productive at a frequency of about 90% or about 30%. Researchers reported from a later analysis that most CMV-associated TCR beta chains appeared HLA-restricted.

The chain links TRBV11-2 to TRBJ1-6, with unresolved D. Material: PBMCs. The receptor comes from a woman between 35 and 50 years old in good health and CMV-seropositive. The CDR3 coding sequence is TGTGCCAGCAGCCTCAACCAGGCCGAGTATTCACCCCTCCACTTT. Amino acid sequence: CASSLNQAEYSPLHF.